Given below is one T cell receptor (beta chain) in context. This record belongs to a study of blood T cell repertoires in COVID-19. In the original workflow: Using reference gene primer amplification, nucleated cell counts were estimated. Libraries were prepared by immunoSEQ multiplex PCR; TCRdb keeps only in-frame clonotypes and omits some of them. D and trimming come from the DNA, and the V and J calls and clone size come from that table. The repertoire holds some 260,000 clones, with 70% to 75% as singletons. This CDR3 contains 17 residues. CDR1 is LGHDT and CDR2 is YNNKEL in the germline V gene (reference sequence). J lost 3 bases, V lost 4 bases, and 9 bases had no gene match.

The source is an elderly woman with acute or convalescent COVID-19. V gene TRBV3-1 (or the pseudogene TRBV3-2) combines with J gene TRBJ2-3; TRBD2 matches 11 bases. Sequencing was carried out using peripheral blood. CDR3 loop: CASSRVGTSGGTDTQYF. The CDR3 coding sequence is TGTGCCAGCAGCCGTGTCGGGACTAGCGGAGGAACAGATACGCAGTATTTT.